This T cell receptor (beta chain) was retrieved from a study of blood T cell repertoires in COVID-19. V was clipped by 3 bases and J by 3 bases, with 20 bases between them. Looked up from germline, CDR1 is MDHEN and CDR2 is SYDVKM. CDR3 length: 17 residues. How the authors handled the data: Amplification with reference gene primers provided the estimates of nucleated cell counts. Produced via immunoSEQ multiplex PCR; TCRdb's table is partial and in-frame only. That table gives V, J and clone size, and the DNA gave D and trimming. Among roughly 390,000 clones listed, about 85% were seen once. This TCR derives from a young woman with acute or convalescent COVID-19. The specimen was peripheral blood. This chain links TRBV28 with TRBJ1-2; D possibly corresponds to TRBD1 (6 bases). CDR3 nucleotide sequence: TGTGCCAGCAGTTTTTGGGACCCCAAGGACAGTCACTATGGCTACACCTTC. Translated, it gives CASSFWDPKDSHYGYTF.